A selection of T cell receptor beta chains follows, all from one sample in a study of beta chain features in type 1 diabetes. Clones were sequenced by immunoSEQ multiplex PCR, and TCRdb holds only the in-frame ones, with some missing. The table lists around 240,000 clones, under 70% of them singletons. The specimen was naive CD4+ T cells from blood. The source is a man aged 25-45 years in good health. Both conserved end residues are part of each CDR3. A D gene is named only where the DNA matches it firmly. Size is stated for part of the rows, as once, few or many counts, or as a class when the clone is expanded.

CDR3 length: 17; V gene: TRBV5-1; J gene: TRBJ2-7; clone size: -; D gene: -; CDR3 protein: CASSLGGRADPSREQYF; CDR3 DNA: TGCGCCAGCAGCTTGGGGGGCCGAGCGGACCCCTCCCGGGAGCAGTACTTC
CDR3 length: 13; V gene: TRBV29-1; J gene: TRBJ2-7; clone size: -; D gene: -; CDR3 protein: CSVAGATSYEQYF; CDR3 DNA: TGCAGCGTTGCAGGGGCCACTTCCTACGAGCAGTACTTC
CDR3 length: 13; V gene: TRBV2; J gene: TRBJ1-1; clone size: -; D gene: -; CDR3 protein: CASSGGMNTEAFF; CDR3 DNA: TGTGCCAGCAGTGGCGGGATGAACACTGAAGCTTTCTTT
CDR3 length: 13; V gene: TRBV29-1; J gene: TRBJ2-7; clone size: -; D gene: TRBD1; CDR3 protein: CSTTGTGVGEQYF; CDR3 DNA: TGCAGCACCACGGGGACAGGGGTTGGCGAGCAGTACTTC
CDR3 length: 13; V gene: TRBV9; J gene: TRBJ1-1; clone size: -; D gene: -; CDR3 protein: CASSVEQNTEAFF; CDR3 DNA: TGTGCCAGCAGCGTAGAGCAGAACACTGAAGCTTTCTTT
CDR3 length: 12; V gene: TRBV12-5; J gene: TRBJ1-2; clone size: -; D gene: TRBD1; CDR3 protein: CARDRGHYGYTF; CDR3 DNA: TGTGCTAGGGACAGGGGACACTATGGCTACACCTTC
CDR3 length: 13; V gene: TRBV7-9; J gene: TRBJ2-3; clone size: few; D gene: -; CDR3 protein: CASSRWDTDTQYF; CDR3 DNA: TGTGCCAGCAGCCGCTGGGACACAGATACGCAGTATTTT
CDR3 length: 17; V gene: TRBV7-7; J gene: TRBJ1-5; clone size: -; D gene: TRBD1; CDR3 protein: CASSRPPGTGESQPQHF; CDR3 DNA: TGTGCCAGCAGCCGGCCTCCGGGGACAGGGGAGAGTCAGCCCCAGCATTTT
CDR3 length: 14; V gene: TRBV7-2; J gene: TRBJ2-3; clone size: -; D gene: TRBD2; CDR3 protein: CASSLVAGMDTQYF; CDR3 DNA: TGTGCCAGCAGCTTAGTAGCGGGGATGGATACGCAGTATTTT
CDR3 length: 13; V gene: TRBV7-2; J gene: TRBJ2-7; clone size: once; D gene: -; CDR3 protein: CASSLANTYEQYF; CDR3 DNA: TGTGCCAGCAGCTTAGCGAACACCTACGAGCAGTACTTC
CDR3 length: 14; V gene: TRBV7-2; J gene: TRBJ2-5; clone size: -; D gene: TRBD2; CDR3 protein: CASSLRGGPETQYF; CDR3 DNA: TGTGCCAGCAGCTTACGGGGGGGCCCAGAGACCCAGTACTTC
CDR3 length: 12; V gene: TRBV5-1; J gene: TRBJ1-1; clone size: -; D gene: -; CDR3 protein: CASSTSGTEAFF; CDR3 DNA: TGCGCCAGCAGCACTTCCGGGACTGAAGCTTTCTTT
CDR3 length: 16; V gene: TRBV7-9; J gene: TRBJ2-1; clone size: -; D gene: -; CDR3 protein: CASSSGWTSEDCEQFF; CDR3 DNA: TGTGCCAGCAGTTCGGGCTGGACTTCCGAAGATTGTGAGCAGTTCTTC
CDR3 length: 13; V gene: TRBV7-2; J gene: TRBJ2-5; clone size: -; D gene: -; CDR3 protein: CASSLEYTETQYF; CDR3 DNA: TGTGCCAGCAGCTTAGAATACACCGAGACCCAGTACTTC
CDR3 length: 14; V gene: TRBV28; J gene: TRBJ2-7; clone size: once; D gene: -; CDR3 protein: CASSFRGAGDEQYF; CDR3 DNA: TGTGCCAGCAGTTTTAGAGGGGCAGGGGACGAGCAGTACTTC